The source of this T cell receptor beta chain is a study of CD8+ T cells in alopecia areata (dated by TCRdb to about 2018). For the wider study: The study used high-throughput TCRbeta sequencing to examine T cell clonal expansion in alopecia areata, in both the C3H/HeJ mouse model and human patients. On the human side, TCRbeta sequencing was run on scalp tissue and on sorted CD4+ and CD8+ peripheral blood T cells from healthy controls and from alopecia areata patients with either patchy or totalis/universalis disease. Scalp clonality was compared across normal scalp (n=4), patchy alopecia areata scalp (n=8), and alopecia totalis/universalis scalp (n=8). RNA was extracted with the PAXgene miRNA kit for fixed scalp, the miRNeasy kit for PBMCs, and the RNeasy kit for mouse skin. TCRbeta CDR3 regions were amplified by immunoSEQ multiplex PCR using 35 Vbeta forward and 13 Jbeta reverse primers. The paper's findings and limits, for the study overall: Unlike mouse skin, which is dominated by gammadelta T cells, normal human skin has resident alphabeta T cells that are also sequenced, and this complicates analysis of the scalp TCR repertoire. Shared TCR sequences between patients were less evident than in mice, which may be partly attributable to HLA diversity in the patient population. Higher clonality and more expanded CD8+ clones were observed in lesional scalp than in normal scalp, particularly in alopecia totalis/universalis, a finding suggestive of antigenic drive.

From alopecia areata patients, peripheral blood was collected along with lesional scalp punch biopsies. PBMCs were separated by density centrifugation and stained for CD3, CD4 and CD8, after which CD4+ and CD8+ T cells were sorted on a FACSAria. The untreated alopecia areata patients were recruited through a multicenter biomarker study. In a handful of patients from the biomarker study, blood CD8+ T cells were sorted further into NKG2D-low and NKG2D-high fractions. A word on this clone: No cognate antigen has been identified for it. No much larger clonotype is one base removed from it; base qualities were not supplied.

The library was obtained by the immunoSEQ multiplex PCR assay. To provide template for TCR sequencing, every sample had RNA extracted and reverse transcribed into cDNA. First-strand cDNA was synthesized using SuperScript III with a 2:1 mix of oligo-dT and random hexamers. Amplification bias was assessed with a synthetic immune receptor repertoire, and residual bias was removed computationally. Processing in the source paper ran as follows. After raw reads were preprocessed to remove errors, the CDR3 was defined following IMGT conventions as running from the conserved cysteine to phenylalanine. Clonality was computed as 1 minus the Shannon entropy, with the entropy normalized by log2 of the number of productive unique TCRs. CD4 or CD8 identity of scalp clones was inferred by cross-referencing scalp TCRbeta sequences with sorted blood CD4 and CD8 repertoires. Entries here come from immuneACCESS through TCRdb and include only in-frame sequences with V and J called. Some clones fail to appear in such tables; in the studies checked, an unresolved V gene covers under half of the shortfall, and the cause of the remainder is unknown. The DNA was the basis for D and trimming; V, J and clone size are from that table. Present in this sample are approximately 120,000 clones, approximately 47% of which were seen just once. The ten largest clones add up to 10% to 13% of the sample.

Material: NKG2D-low CD8+ T cells sorted from blood. According to the study, the label for this sample's cell subset or site signals: sorted CD8+ NKG2D-low blood T cells. The TCR sequence derives from a human donor with alopecia areata.

The DNA reads as follows: TGCAGCGTTGAAGGGTCGTATACAGGAGAAGAGACCCAGTACTTC. Translated, this is CSVEGSYTGEETQYF. This receptor chain uses TRBV29-1 and TRBJ2-5; the D region possibly corresponds to TRBD1 (5 bases align). The CDR3 contains 15 residues, cysteine and phenylalanine counted. The read is trimmed to its CDR3 DNA, 45 bases read in frame from base 1. V and J lose 1 base and 3 bases, and a span of 15 bases separates them. As encoded in the germline V gene, CDR1 is SQVTM while CDR2 is ANQGSEA.